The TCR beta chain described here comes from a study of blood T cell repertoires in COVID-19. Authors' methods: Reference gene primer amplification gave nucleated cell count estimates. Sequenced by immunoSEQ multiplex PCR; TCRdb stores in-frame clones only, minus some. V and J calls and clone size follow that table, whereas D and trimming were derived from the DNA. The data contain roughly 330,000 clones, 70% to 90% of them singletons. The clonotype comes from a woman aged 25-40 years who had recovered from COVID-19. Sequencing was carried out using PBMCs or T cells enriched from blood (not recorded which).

CDR3 sequence: CAIRILEGYTF. CDR3 in DNA: TGTGCCATCAGGATTTTAGAGGGCTACACCTTC. This chain uses TRBV10-3 with TRBJ1-2; D not resolved. With 6 bases removed from V and 8 bases from J, the gap between germline ends came to 10 bases. Per the germline V gene, CDR1 is ENHRY and CDR2 is SYGVKD. This CDR3 comprises 11 residues.